This T cell receptor beta chain comes out of a study of control samples from healthy donors and cancer patients. Trimming removed 5 bases at V and 4 bases at J, with 12 bases between. Germline CDR1 PRHDT, CDR2 FYEKMQ (reference sequence). This CDR3 has 15 residues. TCRdb keeps only in-frame clones here, not all; method: immunoSEQ multiplex PCR. The sample lists roughly 80,000 clones; roughly nine tenths were seen once. The rearrangement uses TRBV13 and TRBJ2-6, with D perhaps given as TRBD1 or TRBD2 (5 bases each). The source is a man aged 45 to 65 in good health. Sequenced: blood. The CDR3: CASSLRAGGANVLTF. CDR3 nucleotide sequence: TGTGCCAGCAGCCTCAGGGCGGGCGGGGCCAACGTCCTGACTTTC. Based on the CDR3 plus reference TRBV13 and TRBJ2-6, the full variable domain is AAGVIQSPRHLIKEKRETATLKCYPIPRHDTVYWYQQGPGQDPQFLISFYEKMQSDKGSIPDRFSAQQFSDYHSELNMSSLELGDSALYFCASSLRAGGANVLTFGAGSRLTVL.